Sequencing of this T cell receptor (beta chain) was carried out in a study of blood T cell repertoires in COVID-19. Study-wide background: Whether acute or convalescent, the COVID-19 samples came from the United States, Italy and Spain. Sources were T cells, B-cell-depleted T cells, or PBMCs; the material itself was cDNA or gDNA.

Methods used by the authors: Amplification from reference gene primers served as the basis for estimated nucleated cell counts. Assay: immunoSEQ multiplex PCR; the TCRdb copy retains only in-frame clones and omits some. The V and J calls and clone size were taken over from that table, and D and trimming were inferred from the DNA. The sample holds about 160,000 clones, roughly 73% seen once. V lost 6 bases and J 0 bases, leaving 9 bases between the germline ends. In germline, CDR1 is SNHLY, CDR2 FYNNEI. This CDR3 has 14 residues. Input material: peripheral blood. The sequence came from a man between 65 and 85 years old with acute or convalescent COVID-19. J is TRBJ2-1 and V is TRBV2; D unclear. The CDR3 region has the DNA TGTGCCAGCAGAGTCAGAAGCTCCTACAATGAGCAGTTCTTC. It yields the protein CASRVRSSYNEQFF.